This T cell receptor beta chain emerged from a study of blood T cell repertoires in COVID-19. TCRdb keeps only in-frame clones here, not all; method: immunoSEQ multiplex PCR. The data contain just under 350,000 clones, more than 70% of them singletons. Germline V CDR1 and CDR2: MDHEN, SYDVKM. V shed 6 bases and J shed 6 bases, with 14 bases lying between them. This CDR3 is built from 13 residues. The gene calls are TRBV28 and TRBJ1-2, with D perhaps matching TRBD1 (6 bases). The receptor was isolated from a man aged 25 to 45 with active or convalescent COVID-19. The sequencing sample was made of peripheral blood. CDR3 sequence: CASSPDRNDGYTF. CDR3 sequence (DNA): TGTGCCAGCAGCCCCGACAGGAACGATGGCTACACCTTC.